This T cell receptor (beta chain) was identified in a study of regulatory T cells in long-lasting Graves disease. Germline trimming cut 2 bases from V and 4 bases from J; bases unmatched to any gene: 1. This CDR3 has 14 residues. CDR1 and CDR2 (germline): SGHVS, FNYEAQ. This clonotype has at least ten counts. The time point here: newly diagnosed GD, antithyroid drugs for less than 3 months. The TCR library was made from RNA extracted from PBMCs. Arm-PCR of CDR3 regions and iRepertoire HTBI primers were the basis on which TCR beta libraries were built. In TCRdb, the multiplex PCR reads were re-called with MiXCR into one record per CDR3 protein. The data hold around 400,000 distinct CDR3 sequences, with 10% to 15% observed a single time. In addition, the sample was reused for a study of T cells in Graves' hyperthyroidism and ophthalmopathy.

The chain is built from TRBV7-6 and TRBJ2-2; 7 bases are shared with TRBD1. Sequences were derived from peripheral blood mononuclear cells (PBMCs), sampled at new diagnosis, from a patient treated with antithyroid drugs. The receptor's source is a woman aged 18-29 years with Graves disease. The CDR3 reads CASSLPGGTGELFF. CDR3 DNA: TGTGCCAGCAGCTTACCAGGGGGCACCGGGGAGCTGTTTTTT.